This T cell receptor beta chain came from a study of regulatory T cells in long-lasting Graves disease. Time point: newly diagnosed GD, antithyroid drugs for less than 3 months. RNA extracted from PBMCs served as the sequencing template. TCR beta libraries were built with iRepertoire HTBI primers and Arm-PCR of CDR3 regions. TCRdb itself ran the multiplex PCR reads through MiXCR, one entry per CDR3 protein. The table has 350,000 to 450,000 distinct CDR3 sequences, approximately 16% seen once. This clonotype came up many times. Its target is not known. Study conclusions and caveats: TRBV28 was favored in persistent disease, as were TRBJ1-2 and TRBJ2-5. Compared with new cases, persistent Graves' patients showed reduced TCR diversity.

Germline lookup yields CDR1 SQVTM and CDR2 ANQGSEA. Trimming pared 7 bases from V and 4 bases from J, leaving 16 bases between. This CDR3 has 14 residues. The same specimen was also included in a second study, on T cells in Graves' hyperthyroidism and ophthalmopathy. That publication notes: Within blood appeared most thyroid clonotypes that had expanded above 0.001. The model anticipated ophthalmopathy a median about six months pre-onset.

The TCR sequence derives from a woman aged 40 to 50 with Graves disease. Sequencing used peripheral blood mononuclear cells (PBMCs), obtained at new diagnosis, from a patient treated with antithyroid drugs. The chain uses TRBV29-1 and TRBJ2-2; TRBD1 might be the D (6 bases). The CDR3 region has the DNA TGCAGCGCCAGAAGGACAGATATCACCGGGGAGCTGTTTTTT. This sequence encodes CSARRTDITGELFF.